Listed below are T cell receptor beta chains from one sample, sequenced in a study of CD8 T cells in ankylosing spondylitis. TCRdb reprocessed the 5' RACE reads via MiXCR and lists one record per CDR3 protein. The sample lists under 300,000 distinct CDR3 sequences, roughly 10% occurring once. The source material was blood, either unsorted or a sorted T cell fraction (not recorded which). The receptors here all came from a male donor with ankylosing spondylitis or in good health (not recorded which). Both conserved end residues are part of each CDR3. A D gene is named only where the DNA matches it firmly. Clone size is not always given. Where it is, it says once, few, many or a class for expanded clones.

TRBV10-2	.	TRBJ2-2	.	TGCGCCAGCAGTGAGGGCCCATCGGGGGCCGGGGAGCTGTTTTTT	CASSEGPSGAGELFF
TRBV5-1	many	TRBJ2-1	TRBD1	TGCGCCAGCAGCCTACAGACAGGGCCGAATGAGCAGTTCTTC	CASSLQTGPNEQFF
TRBV29-1	few	TRBJ1-2	.	TGCAGCGTAGCTAGGGGGGGCAGCGTCTATGGCTACACCTTC	CSVARGGSVYGYTF
TRBV12-3/TRBV12-4	.	TRBJ1-5	.	TGTGCCAGCAGCGAAGACGAGGGTGGGCAGCCCCAGCATTTT	CASSEDEGGQPQHF
TRBV25-1	many	TRBJ2-3	.	TGTGCCAGCAGACAGGGTGGTGGAGATACGCAGTATTTT	CASRQGGGDTQYF
TRBV20-1	many	TRBJ1-1	.	TGCAGTGCTAGGGACTTACAGGGCGTTGAAGCTTTCTTT	CSARDLQGVEAFF
TRBV29-1	.	TRBJ2-1	TRBD1	TGCAGCGTCGTACGGACAGGGCATGAGCAGTTCTTC	CSVVRTGHEQFF
TRBV12-3/TRBV12-4	many	TRBJ2-3	.	TGTGCCAGCACGGCCTCAGATACGCAGTATTTT	CASTASDTQYF
TRBV10-3	many	TRBJ2-7	.	TGTGCCATCAGTGAGTTGGTTGCTGTGCAAGGCTACGAGCAGTACTTC	CAISELVAVQGYEQYF
TRBV5-1	many	TRBJ2-2	.	TGCGCCAGCAGCTCCGACAGTTCGGACACCGGGGAGCTGTTTTTT	CASSSDSSDTGELFF
TRBV7-2	many	TRBJ2-7	.	TGTGCCAGCAGCTTAGATCCTACCTACGAGCAGTACTTC	CASSLDPTYEQYF
TRBV12-3/TRBV12-4	many	TRBJ2-1	.	TGTGCCAGCAGTCACAGGGCTAGCTCCTACAATGAGCAGTTCTTC	CASSHRASSYNEQFF
TRBV6-5	many	TRBJ2-3	.	TGTGCCAGCAGTTACTCGATCCCCGACACAGATACGCAGTATTTT	CASSYSIPDTDTQYF
TRBV12-3/TRBV12-4	.	TRBJ2-3	TRBD1	TGTGCCACCCGACAGGGAGAAGGCACAGATACGCAGTATTTT	CATRQGEGTDTQYF
TRBV5-1	many	TRBJ2-2	.	TGCGCCAGCCACTCGGGACACGGAGACACCGGGGAGCTGTTTTTT	CASHSGHGDTGELFF
TRBV29-1	many	TRBJ2-1	.	TGCAGCGTCGTACGAGGACCCAGCTCCTACAATGAGCAGTTCTTC	CSVVRGPSSYNEQFF
TRBV9	.	TRBJ2-7	TRBD2	TGTGCCAGCAGCGTAGAACGGGGGGGCGGCGAGCAGTACTTC	CASSVERGGGEQYF
TRBV6-1	.	TRBJ2-1	.	TGTGCCAGCACCGGGGAGGCTTACAATGAGCAGTTCTTC	CASTGEAYNEQFF
TRBV12-3/TRBV12-4	few	TRBJ1-2	.	TGTGCCAGCAGTCAGACGCGACAGATGTTATATGGCTACACCTTC	CASSQTRQMLYGYTF
TRBV5-6	many	TRBJ2-7	TRBD1	TGTGCCAGCAGCTTCGGGACAGGAGTCGGCGAGCAGTACTTC	CASSFGTGVGEQYF
TRBV27	.	TRBJ1-2	TRBD1	TGTGCCAGCAGTTCAAGACAGGGAGGCTATGGCTACACCTTC	CASSSRQGGYGYTF
TRBV27	few	TRBJ1-1	.	TGTGCCAGCAGCCTAGGTCCCGACCCGAACACTGAAGCTTTCTTT	CASSLGPDPNTEAFF